The T cell receptor beta chain under discussion was sequenced for a study of control samples from healthy donors and cancer patients (dated by TCRdb to 2019 to 2021). Looking up the germline V gene yields CDR1 SGHRS and CDR2 YFSETQ. The CDR3 sequence holds 15 residues, the cysteine and phenylalanine included. Only the CDR3 DNA stays, 45 bases, in frame from base 1. The junction shows trimming of 6 bases on V and 4 bases on J, and the gene matches do not reach 11 bases of it. A remark on this clone: What this receptor recognizes is not known. Base qualities are not provided; no much larger clone lies one nucleotide away.

The protocol used for the library was the immunoSEQ multiplex PCR assay. Here the immuneACCESS table is served through TCRdb, limited to in-frame sequences with V and J called. Missing clones are a known gap in these copies; in checked studies unresolved V genes cover under half, and the rest lacks a known reason. The table for this sample lists approximately 98,000 clones; roughly four fifths of them were counted only once. The ten top clones hold approximately 7% of the sample. This sequence originates from a man aged 18-30 years in good health. Sequencing used blood. This receptor chain uses TRBV5-1 and TRBJ1-1, with 8 junctional bases fitting TRBD1. The sequenced DNA is TGCGCCAGCAATGGACAGGGACACAGACTCACTGAAGCTTTCTTT. Its protein is CASNGQGHRLTEAFF.